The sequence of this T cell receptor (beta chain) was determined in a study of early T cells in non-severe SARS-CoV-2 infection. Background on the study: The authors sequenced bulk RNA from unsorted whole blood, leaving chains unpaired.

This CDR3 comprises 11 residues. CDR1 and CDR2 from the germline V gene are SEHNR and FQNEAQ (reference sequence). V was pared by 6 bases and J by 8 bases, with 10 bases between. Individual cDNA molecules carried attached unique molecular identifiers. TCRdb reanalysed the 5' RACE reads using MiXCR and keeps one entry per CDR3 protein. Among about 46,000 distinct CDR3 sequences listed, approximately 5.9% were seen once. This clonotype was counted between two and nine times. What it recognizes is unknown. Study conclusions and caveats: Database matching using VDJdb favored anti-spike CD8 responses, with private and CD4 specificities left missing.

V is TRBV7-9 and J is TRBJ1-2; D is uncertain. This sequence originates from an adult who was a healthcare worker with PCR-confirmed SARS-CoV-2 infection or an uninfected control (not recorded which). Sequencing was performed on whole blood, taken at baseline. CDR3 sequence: CASSRGQGYTF. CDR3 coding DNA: TGTGCCAGCAGTAGAGGCCAAGGCTACACCTTC. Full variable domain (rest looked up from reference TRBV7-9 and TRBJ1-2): DTGVSQNPRHKITKRGQNVTFRCDPISEHNRLYWYRQTLGQGPEFLTYFQNEAQLEKSRLLSDRFSAERPKGSFSTLEIQRTEQGDSAMYLCASSRGQGYTFGSGTRLTVV.